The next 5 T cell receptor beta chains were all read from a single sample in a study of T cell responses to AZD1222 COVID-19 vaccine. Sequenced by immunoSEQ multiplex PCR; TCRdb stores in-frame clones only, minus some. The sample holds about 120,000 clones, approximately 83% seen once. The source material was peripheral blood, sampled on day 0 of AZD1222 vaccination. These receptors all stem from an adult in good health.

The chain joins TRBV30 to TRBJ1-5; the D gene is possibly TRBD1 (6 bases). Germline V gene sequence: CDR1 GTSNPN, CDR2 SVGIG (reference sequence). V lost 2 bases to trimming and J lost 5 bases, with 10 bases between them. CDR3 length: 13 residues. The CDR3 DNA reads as TGTGCCTGGAGTCTGGCAGGGGATCAGCCCCAGCATTTT. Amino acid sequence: CAWSLAGDQPQHF.

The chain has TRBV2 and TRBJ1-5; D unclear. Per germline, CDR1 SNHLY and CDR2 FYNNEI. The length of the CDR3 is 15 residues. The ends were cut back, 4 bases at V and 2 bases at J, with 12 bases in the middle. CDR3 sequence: CASSVLGSGNQPQHF. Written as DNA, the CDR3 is TGTGCCAGCAGTGTTTTGGGATCGGGCAATCAGCCCCAGCATTTT. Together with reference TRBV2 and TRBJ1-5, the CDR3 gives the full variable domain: EPEVTQTPSHQVTQMGQEVILRCVPISNHLYFYWYRQILGQKVEFLVSFYNNEISEKSEIFDDQFSVERPDGSNFTLKIRSTKLEDSAMYFCASSVLGSGNQPQHFGDGTRLSIL.

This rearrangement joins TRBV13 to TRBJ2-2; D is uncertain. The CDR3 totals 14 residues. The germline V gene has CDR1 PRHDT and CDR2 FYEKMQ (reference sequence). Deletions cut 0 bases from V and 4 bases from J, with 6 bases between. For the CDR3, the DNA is TGTGCCAGCAGCTTAGGCAGGCTCACCGGGGAGCTGTTTTTT. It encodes CASSLGRLTGELFF.

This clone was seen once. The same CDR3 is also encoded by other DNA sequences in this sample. In DNA form, the CDR3 reads TGTGCCAGCAGTGAAGAGAGAGGCAATCAGCCCCAGCATTTT. Protein sequence: CASSEERGNQPQHF. The chain is built from TRBV2 and TRBJ1-5; D unclear. Germline CDR1 is SNHLY and CDR2 is FYNNEI. The CDR3 consists of 14 residues. Between the trimmed V and J ends, which lost 1 base and 2 bases, there was a span of 6 bases.

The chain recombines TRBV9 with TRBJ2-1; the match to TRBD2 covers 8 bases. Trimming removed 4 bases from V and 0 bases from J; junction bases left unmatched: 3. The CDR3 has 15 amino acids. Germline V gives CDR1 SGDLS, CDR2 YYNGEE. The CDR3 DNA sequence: TGTGCCAGCAGCCTCAGCGGGAGCTCCTACAATGAGCAGTTCTTC. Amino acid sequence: CASSLSGSSYNEQFF.